This is a list of T cell receptor beta chains from one sample in a study of CD8+ T cells in alopecia areata. Using immunoSEQ multiplex PCR, the repertoire was profiled, and TCRdb retains in-frame clones only, with some absent. The sample contains about 140,000 clones, roughly 50% of which appear only once. Here the sequenced sample was CD8+ T cells sorted from blood, taken at week 4, from a patient treated with tofacitinib. These receptors all stem from a human donor with alopecia areata. CDR3s include the opening cysteine and the closing phenylalanine or tryptophan. Fields, in order: clone size, J gene, D gene, V gene, CDR3 protein, CDR3 DNA. D genes are given only for firm matches. Size is omitted from some rows. Given values are once, few, many or a class for expanded clones.

- TRBJ1-5 - TRBV12-5 CASGSGRENQPQHF TGTGCTAGTGGTTCCGGCAGGGAAAATCAGCCCCAGCATTTT
few TRBJ1-2 - TRBV29-1 CSASEIDPTNYGYTF TGCAGCGCCTCCGAAATAGACCCGACTAACTATGGCTACACCTTC
- TRBJ2-7 - TRBV5-6 CASSRMNSYEQYF TGTGCCAGCAGCCGAATGAACAGCTACGAGCAGTACTTC
- TRBJ2-7 - TRBV29-1 CSVELIGFEQYF TGCAGCGTTGAATTGATAGGTTTCGAGCAGTACTTC
few TRBJ2-6 TRBD2 TRBV13 CASSARLAGISGANVLTF TGTGCCAGCAGCGCCCGACTAGCGGGGATCTCTGGGGCCAACGTCCTGACTTTC
- TRBJ2-7 - TRBV13 CASSEGSLGEQYF TGTGCCAGCAGCGAAGGGTCCCTCGGGGAGCAGTACTTC
- TRBJ1-4 - TRBV13 CASTQTGTGSGNEKLFF TGTGCCAGCACCCAGACGGGGACCGGTTCGGGTAATGAAAAACTGTTTTTT
- TRBJ2-7 TRBD1 TRBV29-1 CSVDGDSYEQYF TGCAGCGTTGACGGGGACAGCTACGAGCAGTACTTC
few TRBJ1-1 TRBD1 TRBV19 CASSITPGQGGKENTEAFF TGTGCCAGTAGTATCACCCCGGGACAGGGCGGAAAAGAGAACACTGAAGCTTTCTTT
few TRBJ1-6 - TRBV30 CAWTETGWGNSPLHF TGTGCCTGGACCGAGACAGGCTGGGGGAATTCACCCCTCCACTTT
- TRBJ1-4 - TRBV6-4 CASSDSGGAGEKLFF TGTGCCAGCAGTGACTCAGGGGGAGCGGGTGAAAAACTGTTTTTT
- TRBJ2-1 - TRBV7-9 CASSFRDLRGLHNEQFF TGTGCCAGCTCGTTTAGGGACCTCCGGGGGCTTCACAATGAGCAGTTCTTC
- TRBJ2-1 TRBD2 TRBV7-8 CASSFQASGALYNEQFF TGTGCCAGCAGCTTTCAGGCTAGCGGGGCCCTATACAATGAGCAGTTCTTC
once TRBJ2-7 - TRBV6-5 CASWTVPYEQYF TGTGCCAGCTGGACAGTGCCCTACGAGCAGTACTTC
few TRBJ2-3 - TRBV4-2 CASSQAGDTQYF TGTGCCAGCAGCCAAGCAGGAGATACGCAGTATTTT
- TRBJ2-7 TRBD1 TRBV27 CASSAGTGGYEQYF TGTGCCAGCAGTGCCGGGACAGGGGGCTACGAGCAGTACTTC
- TRBJ2-5 - TRBV13 CASSRRDGHQETQYF TGTGCCAGCAGTCGAAGGGACGGACACCAAGAGACCCAGTACTTC
- TRBJ2-3 - TRBV27 CASSLVRTDTQYF TGTGCCAGCAGTTTGGTACGCACAGATACGCAGTATTTT
- TRBJ1-5 TRBD1 TRBV7-6 CASSLGGDRRNQPQHF TGTGCCAGCAGCTTAGGCGGGGACAGAAGAAATCAGCCCCAGCATTTT
- TRBJ2-7 TRBD1 TRBV7-2 CASSLRDRSQSYEQYF TGTGCCAGCAGCTTAAGGGACAGGAGCCAGTCCTACGAGCAGTACTTC
- TRBJ2-6 - TRBV6-1 CASSPRGTGANVLTF TGTGCCAGCAGCCCCCGGGGCACTGGGGCCAACGTCCTGACTTTC
- TRBJ1-2 - TRBV6-5 CASSPDSAYGYTF TGTGCCAGCAGCCCGGACAGTGCCTATGGCTACACCTTC
once TRBJ2-7 - TRBV6-5 CASSYSDGYEQYF TGTGCCAGCAGTTACTCGGACGGATACGAGCAGTACTTC
few TRBJ1-2 - TRBV11-2 CASSLAPDSRGSGYTF TGTGCCAGCAGCTTAGCTCCAGACAGTAGGGGCAGTGGCTACACCTTC
- TRBJ1-5 - TRBV27 CASSNLGVQQPQHF TGTGCCAGCAGTAACCTGGGGGTACAGCAGCCCCAGCATTTT
- TRBJ1-5 - TRBV4-1 CASTLIGQPQHF TGCGCCAGCACCCTTATAGGTCAGCCCCAGCATTTT
- TRBJ1-1 - TRBV7-9 CASSLGHSEAFF TGTGCCAGCAGCCTGGGACACTCGGAAGCTTTCTTT
- TRBJ1-1 - TRBV9 CASSPPGQMNTEAFF TGTGCCAGCAGCCCCCCTGGGCAGATGAACACTGAAGCTTTCTTT
- TRBJ2-7 TRBD1 TRBV15 CATSRQGVTYEQYF TGTGCCACCAGCAGACAGGGGGTAACCTACGAGCAGTACTTC
- TRBJ2-5 TRBD1 TRBV4-3 CASSQDIGQGAVETQYF TGCGCCAGCAGCCAAGATATTGGGCAGGGGGCGGTGGAGACCCAGTACTTC
- TRBJ1-1 TRBD1 TRBV9 CASSWTGDTEAFF TGTGCCAGCAGCTGGACAGGCGACACTGAAGCTTTCTTT
- TRBJ2-7 TRBD1 TRBV5-6 CASRQGYREQYF TGTGCCAGCAGACAGGGGTATCGCGAGCAGTACTTC
- TRBJ2-3 - TRBV29-1 CSVVEVPDTQYF TGCAGCGTTGTGGAAGTCCCAGATACGCAGTATTTT
few TRBJ1-1 - TRBV5-1 CASSPRGGTEAFF TGCGCCAGCAGCCCCCGGGGTGGCACTGAAGCTTTCTTT
few TRBJ2-4 - TRBV5-1 CASSSRDIKNIQYF TGCGCCAGCAGCTCCCGGGACATCAAAAACATTCAGTACTTC
- TRBJ2-1 - TRBV20-1 CSARDSWEQFF TGCAGTGCTAGGGATTCTTGGGAGCAGTTCTTC